This T cell receptor beta chain was recorded in a study of human T cells and chemical hapten exposure. For the study at large: In the roughly 25-week study, patients were dosed weekly with diphenylcyclopropenone on the scalp throughout.

This clonotype was seen a few times. The CDR3 sequence is 13 residues long. Trimming stripped 2 bases from V and 3 bases from J, with 6 bases between. Time point reported: patch test 2, 6 weeks after DPC sensitization. As for treatment: therapeutic diphenylcyclopropenone sensitization with weekly scalp DPC. TCRdb re-analysed the RACE reads in MiXCR, keeping a single row per CDR3 protein. Of around 130,000 distinct CDR3 sequences listed, about 10% are singletons. V gene TRBV12-3 or TRBV12-4 combines with J gene TRBJ2-3; TRBD2 might be the D (5 bases). The clonotype comes from a woman between 45 and 60 years old with alopecia areata. Some clones in this sample may be carry-over from other donors' samples. Here the sequenced sample was whole blood, taken in connection with sensitization to the hapten diphenylcyclopropenone (DPC). This CDR3 reads CASSLRRTDTQYF. The CDR3 DNA follows: TGTGCCAGCAGTTTAAGGAGGACAGATACGCAGTATTTT.